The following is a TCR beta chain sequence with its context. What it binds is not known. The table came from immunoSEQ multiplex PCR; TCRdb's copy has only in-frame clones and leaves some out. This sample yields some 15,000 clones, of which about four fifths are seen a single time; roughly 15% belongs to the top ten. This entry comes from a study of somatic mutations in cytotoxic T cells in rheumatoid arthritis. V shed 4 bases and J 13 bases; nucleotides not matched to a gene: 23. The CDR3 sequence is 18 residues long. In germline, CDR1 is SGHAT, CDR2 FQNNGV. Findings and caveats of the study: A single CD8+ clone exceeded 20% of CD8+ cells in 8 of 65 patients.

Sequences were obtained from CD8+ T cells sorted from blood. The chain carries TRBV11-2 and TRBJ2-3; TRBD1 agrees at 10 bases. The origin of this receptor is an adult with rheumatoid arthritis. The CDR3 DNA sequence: TGTGCCAGCAGCTCCCTCCTCGGACAGGGGGGTCAGGGACTCGAGGAGTATTTT. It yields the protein CASSSLLGQGGQGLEEYF.